A selection of T cell receptor beta chains follows, all from one sample in a study of T cells in Graves' hyperthyroidism and ophthalmopathy. TCRdb analysed the multiplex PCR reads with MiXCR anew, one entry per CDR3 protein. The sample lists 550,000 to 700,000 distinct CDR3 sequences; around 15% were seen once. The sequenced material came from blood. These receptors originate from a woman in her 40s with Graves' ophthalmopathy. CDR3s include the opening cysteine and the closing phenylalanine or tryptophan. Each record gives: V gene, clone size, D gene, J gene, CDR3 DNA, CDR3 protein. A D gene is named only where the DNA matches it firmly. The size of a clone is reported for some rows only, either as once, few or many, or as a class for expanded clones.

v_call: TRBV27
clone_size: many
d_call: -
j_call: TRBJ2-7
cdr3_nt: TGTGCCAGCAGCCCCCGGGGTAGCCCCTACGAGCAGTACTTC
cdr3_aa: CASSPRGSPYEQYF

v_call: TRBV27
clone_size: -
d_call: TRBD1
j_call: TRBJ1-5
cdr3_nt: TGTGCCAGCAGTCCAATGGGACAGGGTAGCAATCAGCCCCAGCATTTT
cdr3_aa: CASSPMGQGSNQPQHF

v_call: TRBV6-1
clone_size: many
d_call: -
j_call: TRBJ1-5
cdr3_nt: TGTGCCAGCAGACCAGGAGGGGGCAATCAGCCCCAGCATTTT
cdr3_aa: CASRPGGGNQPQHF

v_call: TRBV12-3/TRBV12-4
clone_size: -
d_call: TRBD1
j_call: TRBJ1-5
cdr3_nt: TGTGCCAGCAGCCCTAGTAGGGGGCGAGAGCCCCAGCATTTT
cdr3_aa: CASSPSRGREPQHF

v_call: TRBV12-3/TRBV12-4
clone_size: many
d_call: TRBD2
j_call: TRBJ2-7
cdr3_nt: TGTGCCAGCAGTTACGGCGGGAGCCGCTACGAGCAGTACTTC
cdr3_aa: CASSYGGSRYEQYF

v_call: TRBV20-1
clone_size: few
d_call: TRBD2
j_call: TRBJ2-5
cdr3_nt: TGCAGTGCTGGACAGCGGGAGGGAGGAGTGGAGACCCAGTACTTC
cdr3_aa: CSAGQREGGVETQYF

v_call: TRBV10-2
clone_size: many
d_call: -
j_call: TRBJ1-1
cdr3_nt: TGCGCCAGCAGCCCCGATTCAGGAAACACTGAAGCTTTCTTT
cdr3_aa: CASSPDSGNTEAFF

v_call: TRBV6-2/TRBV6-3
clone_size: many
d_call: -
j_call: TRBJ2-6
cdr3_nt: TGTGCCAGCAGCTCCGACGCAGCTGGGGCCAACGTCCTGACTTTC
cdr3_aa: CASSSDAAGANVLTF

v_call: TRBV6-1
clone_size: few
d_call: TRBD2
j_call: TRBJ2-7
cdr3_nt: TGTGCCAGCAACCTGGGACTAGCTTTGGGGGAGCAGTACTTC
cdr3_aa: CASNLGLALGEQYF

v_call: TRBV20-1
clone_size: many
d_call: TRBD1
j_call: TRBJ2-2
cdr3_nt: TGCAGTGCTACAGGGGGTCCCGGGGAGCTGTTTTTT
cdr3_aa: CSATGGPGELFF

v_call: TRBV19
clone_size: -
d_call: -
j_call: TRBJ2-5
cdr3_nt: TGTGCCAGTAGTACCTCCTCTAGCACCCCGGGGACCCAGTACTTC
cdr3_aa: CASSTSSSTPGTQYF

v_call: TRBV4-2
clone_size: many
d_call: TRBD1
j_call: TRBJ1-1
cdr3_nt: TGTGCCAGCAGCCACTCGCCCGGGACAGGGACCACTGAAGCTTTCTTT
cdr3_aa: CASSHSPGTGTTEAFF

v_call: TRBV7-3
clone_size: once
d_call: TRBD2
j_call: TRBJ2-5
cdr3_nt: TGTGCCAGCAGCCCCCAGCCCGGGACTACCCAAGAGACCCAGTACTTC
cdr3_aa: CASSPQPGTTQETQYF

v_call: TRBV7-8
clone_size: many
d_call: -
j_call: TRBJ2-4
cdr3_nt: TGTGCCAGCAGCTTGACAGGAAACAAAAACATTCAGTACTTC
cdr3_aa: CASSLTGNKNIQYF

v_call: TRBV2
clone_size: many
d_call: -
j_call: TRBJ1-2
cdr3_nt: TGTGCCAGCAGTGACGTGGGATTAGGCTACACCTTC
cdr3_aa: CASSDVGLGYTF

v_call: TRBV19
clone_size: -
d_call: -
j_call: TRBJ1-5
cdr3_nt: TGTGCCAGTAGTATTTTCCACAGCAATCAGCCCCAGCATTTT
cdr3_aa: CASSIFHSNQPQHF

v_call: TRBV7-6
clone_size: many
d_call: -
j_call: TRBJ1-5
cdr3_nt: TGTGCCAGCAGCTTAGTGCAGGGTGGTCAGCCCCAGCATTTT
cdr3_aa: CASSLVQGGQPQHF

v_call: TRBV6-1
clone_size: many
d_call: TRBD1
j_call: TRBJ1-1
cdr3_nt: TGTGCCAGCAGTGAGGAAGACAGGGGCACTGAAGCTTTCTTT
cdr3_aa: CASSEEDRGTEAFF

v_call: TRBV10-2
clone_size: many
d_call: -
j_call: TRBJ1-2
cdr3_nt: TGCGCCAGCAGTGAAGGAGGGGGGGGCACCTTC
cdr3_aa: CASSEGGGGTF

v_call: TRBV12-3/TRBV12-4
clone_size: many
d_call: TRBD2
j_call: TRBJ2-2
cdr3_nt: TGTGCCAGCAATCAGGGACTAGCGGGCGGGGAGCTGTTTTTT
cdr3_aa: CASNQGLAGGELFF

v_call: TRBV11-1
clone_size: many
d_call: -
j_call: TRBJ2-2
cdr3_nt: TGTGCCAGCAGCTCATCGATACTGACTACAGCGAACACCGGGGAGCTGTTTTTT
cdr3_aa: CASSSSILTTANTGELFF

v_call: TRBV24-1
clone_size: many
d_call: TRBD2
j_call: TRBJ2-5
cdr3_nt: TGTGCCACCAGTACCGGGGGGGGAGGGCCGTGGGAGACCCAGTACTTC
cdr3_aa: CATSTGGGGPWETQYF

v_call: TRBV15
clone_size: many
d_call: -
j_call: TRBJ1-2
cdr3_nt: TGTGCCACCAGCAGAGACAGGGAGGGCGGCTACACCTTC
cdr3_aa: CATSRDREGGYTF

v_call: TRBV28
clone_size: few
d_call: -
j_call: TRBJ1-1
cdr3_nt: TGTGCCAGCAGCCGCAATTGGGTCACTGAAGCTTTCTTT
cdr3_aa: CASSRNWVTEAFF

v_call: TRBV10-3
clone_size: few
d_call: TRBD1
j_call: TRBJ2-5
cdr3_nt: TGTGCCATCAGGACCGGACAGGGGGCGTCGGAGACCCAGTACTTC
cdr3_aa: CAIRTGQGASETQYF

v_call: TRBV6-2/TRBV6-3
clone_size: many
d_call: -
j_call: TRBJ2-7
cdr3_nt: TGTGCCAGCAGTTCCCGGTACCTCTCCTACGAGCAGTACTTC
cdr3_aa: CASSSRYLSYEQYF

v_call: TRBV7-8
clone_size: many
d_call: -
j_call: TRBJ2-1
cdr3_nt: TGTGCCAGCAGCTTCAGCGGTCTCAATGAGCAGTTCTTC
cdr3_aa: CASSFSGLNEQFF

v_call: TRBV6-2/TRBV6-3
clone_size: few
d_call: -
j_call: TRBJ2-7
cdr3_nt: TGTGCCAGCAGTTACTCGGGGTTACAGCTCCACGAGCAGTACTTC
cdr3_aa: CASSYSGLQLHEQYF

v_call: TRBV20-1
clone_size: many
d_call: TRBD1
j_call: TRBJ1-2
cdr3_nt: TGCAGAGCGTCAGGGGGCCTTGACTACACCTTC
cdr3_aa: CRASGGLDYTF

v_call: TRBV3-1
clone_size: few
d_call: -
j_call: TRBJ1-2
cdr3_nt: TGTGCCAGCAGCCAAGATGGCGGGGATGACTATGGCTACACCTTC
cdr3_aa: CASSQDGGDDYGYTF

v_call: TRBV6-5
clone_size: many
d_call: -
j_call: TRBJ1-1
cdr3_nt: TGTGCCACCTCGACAGGAAACACTGAAGCTTTCTTT
cdr3_aa: CATSTGNTEAFF

v_call: TRBV28
clone_size: many
d_call: TRBD1
j_call: TRBJ1-5
cdr3_nt: TGTGCCACCCAGGACAGGCCCCCACAGCCCCAGCATTTT
cdr3_aa: CATQDRPPQPQHF

v_call: TRBV27
clone_size: few
d_call: TRBD2
j_call: TRBJ2-7
cdr3_nt: TGTGCCAGCAGACTAGCGGGAGGTCCCTACGAGCAGTACTTC
cdr3_aa: CASRLAGGPYEQYF

v_call: TRBV19
clone_size: many
d_call: -
j_call: TRBJ2-7
cdr3_nt: TGTGCCAGTAGTATAGGCGTCGGCTTCTACGAGCAGTACTTC
cdr3_aa: CASSIGVGFYEQYF

v_call: TRBV19
clone_size: -
d_call: TRBD2
j_call: TRBJ2-5
cdr3_nt: TGTGCCAGTAGCGGACTAGCGGGAGGACAAGAGACCCAGTACTTC
cdr3_aa: CASSGLAGGQETQYF

v_call: TRBV28
clone_size: -
d_call: TRBD1
j_call: TRBJ1-2
cdr3_nt: TGTGCCAGCAGTCTTGCGGGGGGGACAGGCTATGGCTACACCTTC
cdr3_aa: CASSLAGGTGYGYTF

v_call: TRBV6-5
clone_size: many
d_call: TRBD1
j_call: TRBJ1-1
cdr3_nt: TGTGCCAGCAGTTCCGCGGGGACAGGGGACACTGAAGCTTTCTTT
cdr3_aa: CASSSAGTGDTEAFF

v_call: TRBV29-1
clone_size: many
d_call: -
j_call: TRBJ2-7
cdr3_nt: TGCAGCGTTGGAGTTGGCTACGAGCAGTACTTC
cdr3_aa: CSVGVGYEQYF

v_call: TRBV12-3/TRBV12-4
clone_size: -
d_call: -
j_call: TRBJ2-1
cdr3_nt: TGTGCCAGCAGTTTTGGGACTGGATCCAATGAGCAGTTCTTC
cdr3_aa: CASSFGTGSNEQFF

v_call: TRBV28
clone_size: many
d_call: -
j_call: TRBJ2-7
cdr3_nt: TGTGCCAGCGGGCGACCCTACGAGCAGTACTTC
cdr3_aa: CASGRPYEQYF

v_call: TRBV29-1
clone_size: once
d_call: -
j_call: TRBJ1-3
cdr3_nt: TGCAGCGTTGAAGATCCTGGGAGGGGTCGTGGAAACACCATATATTTT
cdr3_aa: CSVEDPGRGRGNTIYF

v_call: TRBV7-2
clone_size: many
d_call: TRBD1
j_call: TRBJ1-5
cdr3_nt: TGTGCCAGCAGCACGTCCGGACAGGGATATCAGTCCCAGCATTTT
cdr3_aa: CASSTSGQGYQSQHF

v_call: TRBV27
clone_size: -
d_call: TRBD2
j_call: TRBJ2-7
cdr3_nt: TGTGCCAGCAGTAATAGACTAGCGGGATACGAGCAGCACTTC
cdr3_aa: CASSNRLAGYEQHF

v_call: TRBV28
clone_size: -
d_call: -
j_call: TRBJ1-1
cdr3_nt: TGTGCCAGCAACCCAGGGGAGACGAACACTGAAGCTTTCTTT
cdr3_aa: CASNPGETNTEAFF

v_call: TRBV27
clone_size: few
d_call: -
j_call: TRBJ2-5
cdr3_nt: TGTGCCAGCAGTTTATGGGGTGGCGGCCAAGAGACCCAGTACTTC
cdr3_aa: CASSLWGGGQETQYF

v_call: TRBV11-2
clone_size: -
d_call: TRBD2
j_call: TRBJ2-5
cdr3_nt: TGTGCCAGCAGCTTATGGGGACTAGCGGGAGAAGAGACCCAGTACTTC
cdr3_aa: CASSLWGLAGEETQYF

v_call: TRBV9
clone_size: many
d_call: -
j_call: TRBJ2-7
cdr3_nt: TGTGCCAGCAGCGATGGGGGGCGAAGCGAGCAGTACTTC
cdr3_aa: CASSDGGRSEQYF

v_call: TRBV11-2
clone_size: -
d_call: -
j_call: TRBJ2-1
cdr3_nt: TGTGCCAGCAGCTTAAGGGGCAGGGGAGGTCTCAATGAGCAGTTCTTC
cdr3_aa: CASSLRGRGGLNEQFF

v_call: TRBV3-1
clone_size: few
d_call: TRBD1
j_call: TRBJ1-2
cdr3_nt: TGTGCCAGCAGACGGACAGGGAGCGATACCACCTTC
cdr3_aa: CASRRTGSDTTF

v_call: TRBV12-3/TRBV12-4
clone_size: many
d_call: -
j_call: TRBJ1-1
cdr3_nt: TGTGCCAGTCAAACGGGGGGAGGCACTGAAGCTTTCTTT
cdr3_aa: CASQTGGGTEAFF

v_call: TRBV7-3
clone_size: many
d_call: TRBD1
j_call: TRBJ1-1
cdr3_nt: TGTGCCAGCAGCTTACAGGGGGGGGATGGAGCTTTCTTT
cdr3_aa: CASSLQGGDGAFF